The 4 T cell receptor beta chains listed next were all sequenced from one sample in a study of shared clonotypes between healthy human individuals. TCRdb's table, derived via immunoSEQ multiplex PCR, lists solely in-frame clones and lacks some. The sample holds about 1.5 million clones, 95% to 99% seen once. The material sequenced was naive CD4+ T cells sorted from blood. The sample's subset: CD45RA+ positively selected. The receptor set was obtained from a man aged 25 to 40 in good health.

The rearrangement joins TRBV7-3 to TRBJ2-1, with D hard to call. The CDR3 contains 15 residues. Trimming stripped 4 bases from V and 0 bases from J, with 10 bases between. Per the germline V gene, CDR1 is SGHTA and CDR2 is FQGTGA. The CDR3 spells CASSSDTYSYNEQFF. The CDR3 nucleotides are TGTGCCAGCAGCTCAGACACTTACTCCTACAATGAGCAGTTCTTC.

The gene calls are TRBV5-1 and TRBJ1-2, with D uncertain. This CDR3 region has 16 residues. Germline values: CDR1 SGHRS, CDR2 YFSETQ. Trimming stripped 4 bases from V and 0 bases from J, with 16 bases between. The CDR3, as DNA: TGCGCCAGCAGCAAGGGCTCTTGGAACTCTAACTATGGCTACACCTTC. Its translation: CASSKGSWNSNYGYTF.

The chain carries TRBV11-2 and TRBJ2-7; TRBD1 or TRBD2 may be the D gene (5 bases each). The germline CDR1 and CDR2 sequences are SGHAT and FQNNGV. The CDR3 consists of 16 residues. V was clipped by 1 base and J by 2 bases, with 15 bases between them. This CDR3 reads CASSLATGLGAYEQYF. In DNA form, the CDR3 reads TGTGCCAGCAGCTTAGCAACGGGTCTGGGGGCCTACGAGCAGTACTTC. Full variable domain (remainder filled in from reference TRBV11-2 and TRBJ2-7): EAGVAQSPRYKIIEKRQSVAFWCNPISGHATLYWYQQILGQGPKLLIQFQNNGVVDDSQLPKDRFSAERLKGVDSTLKIQPAKLEDSAVYLCASSLATGLGAYEQYFGPGTRLTVT.

V is TRBV14 and J is TRBJ1-2; the D gene is possibly TRBD1 (5 bases). V was pared by 0 bases and J by 4 bases, with 9 bases between. Germline V gene lookup returns CDR1 SGHDN and CDR2 FVKESK. The CDR3 is 14 residues long. The CDR3 sequence: CASSQERGGYGYTF. The CDR3 bases are TGTGCCAGCAGCCAAGAAAGGGGCGGCTATGGCTACACCTTC.